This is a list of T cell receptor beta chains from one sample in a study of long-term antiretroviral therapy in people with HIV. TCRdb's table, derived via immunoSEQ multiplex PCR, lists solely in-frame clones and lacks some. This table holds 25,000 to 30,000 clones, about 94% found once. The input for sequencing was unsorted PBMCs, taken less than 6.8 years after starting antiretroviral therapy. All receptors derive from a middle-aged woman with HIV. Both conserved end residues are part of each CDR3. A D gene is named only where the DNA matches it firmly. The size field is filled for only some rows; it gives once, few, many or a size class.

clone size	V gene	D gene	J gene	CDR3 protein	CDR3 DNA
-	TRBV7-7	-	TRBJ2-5	CASSVSGETQYF	TGTGCCAGCAGCGTCTCTGGGGAGACCCAGTACTTC
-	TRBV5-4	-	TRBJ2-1	CASRQQGNEQFF	TGTGCCAGCAGGCAACAGGGAAATGAGCAGTTCTTC
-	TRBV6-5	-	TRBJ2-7	CASSLDRYEQYF	TGTGCCAGCAGCCTCGACAGATACGAGCAGTACTTC
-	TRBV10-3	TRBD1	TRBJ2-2	CAIRTGTGGASVTGELFF	TGTGCCATCAGGACGGGTACAGGGGGCGCTTCGGTCACCGGGGAGCTGTTTTTT
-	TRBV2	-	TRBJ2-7	CASTVQDSYEQYF	TGTGCCAGCACCGTCCAGGACTCCTACGAGCAGTACTTC
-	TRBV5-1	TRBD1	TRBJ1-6	CASSLWDSSNSPLHF	TGCGCCAGCAGCTTGTGGGACAGCAGCAATTCACCCCTCCACTTT
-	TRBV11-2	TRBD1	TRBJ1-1	CASSQGQGTEAFF	TGTGCCAGCAGCCAGGGACAGGGCACTGAAGCTTTCTTT
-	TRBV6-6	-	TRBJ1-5	CASKIRDQPQHF	TGTGCCAGCAAAATAAGGGATCAGCCCCAGCATTTT
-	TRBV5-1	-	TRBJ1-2	CASSLPGRTKDGYTF	TGCGCCAGCAGCTTGCCAGGGAGGACTAAGGATGGCTACACCTTC
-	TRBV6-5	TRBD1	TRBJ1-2	CASSLPLGQVSYTF	TGTGCCAGCAGTTTGCCTCTGGGACAGGTATCCTACACCTTC
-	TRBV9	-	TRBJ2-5	CASSADAVKQETQYF	TGTGCCAGCAGCGCAGACGCGGTTAAGCAAGAGACCCAGTACTTC
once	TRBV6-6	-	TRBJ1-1	CASSYARAPEAFF	TGTGCCAGCAGTTACGCCAGGGCCCCTGAAGCTTTCTTT
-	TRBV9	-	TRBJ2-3	CASSGTGLNTDTQYF	TGTGCCAGCAGCGGCACAGGATTAAACACAGATACGCAGTATTTT
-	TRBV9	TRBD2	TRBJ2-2	CASGGGANTGELFF	TGTGCCAGTGGCGGGGGGGCGAACACCGGGGAGCTGTTTTTT
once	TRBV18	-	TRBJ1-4	CASSANSLATNEKLFF	TGTGCCAGCTCAGCTAATTCTCTTGCAACTAATGAAAAACTGTTTTTT
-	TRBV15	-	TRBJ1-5	CATREGTGWNQPQHF	TGTGCCACCAGAGAGGGGACCGGGTGGAATCAGCCCCAGCATTTT
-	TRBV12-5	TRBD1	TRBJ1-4	CASGSQGTFGEKLFF	TGTGCTAGTGGTTCACAGGGGACATTTGGCGAAAAACTGTTTTTT
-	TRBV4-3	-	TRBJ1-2	CASSQKGRVTFNYGYTF	TGCGCCAGCAGCCAAAAAGGCAGGGTGACGTTTAACTATGGCTACACCTTC
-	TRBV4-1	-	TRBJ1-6	CASSQVDYRSYNSPLHF	TGCGCCAGCAGCCAAGTGGACTACCGCTCCTATAATTCACCCCTCCACTTT
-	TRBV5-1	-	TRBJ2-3	CASSLETDTDTQYF	TGCGCCAGCAGCTTGGAGACGGACACAGATACGCAGTATTTT
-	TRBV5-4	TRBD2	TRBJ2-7	CASSDPGTSVYEQYF	TGTGCCAGCAGCGACCCCGGGACTAGCGTTTACGAGCAGTACTTC
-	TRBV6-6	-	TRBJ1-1	CASSYGGGNTEAFF	TGTGCCAGCAGTTACGGGGGGGGAAACACTGAAGCTTTCTTT
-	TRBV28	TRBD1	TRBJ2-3	CASRQGADTQYF	TGTGCCAGCAGACAGGGGGCAGATACGCAGTATTTT
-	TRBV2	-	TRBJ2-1	CASSWTGIYNEQFF	TGTGCCAGCAGCTGGACGGGCATCTACAATGAGCAGTTCTTC
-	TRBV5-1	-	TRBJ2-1	CASSFVGGNEQFF	TGCGCCAGCAGCTTTGTAGGGGGCAATGAGCAGTTCTTC
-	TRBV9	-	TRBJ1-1	CASSPYGQSPLAFF	TGTGCCAGCAGCCCCTACGGACAGTCTCCGTTAGCTTTCTTT
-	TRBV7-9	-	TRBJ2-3	CASSLRGAEGTDTQYF	TGTGCCAGCAGCTTAAGGGGGGCCGAAGGGACAGATACGCAGTATTTT
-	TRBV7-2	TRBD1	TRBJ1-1	CASSYVTGKVDTEAFF	TGTGCCAGCAGCTACGTGACAGGGAAGGTGGACACTGAAGCTTTCTTT
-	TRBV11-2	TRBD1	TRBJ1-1	CASSSEGTGKAFF	TGTGCCAGCAGCTCAGAGGGGACAGGGAAGGCTTTCTTT
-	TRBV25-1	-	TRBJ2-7	CASSPGYEQYF	TGTGCCAGCAGCCCCGGGTACGAGCAGTACTTC
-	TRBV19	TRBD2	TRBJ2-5	CASRTGTSLTETQYF	TGTGCCAGTAGAACCGGGACTAGCCTGACAGAGACCCAGTACTTC
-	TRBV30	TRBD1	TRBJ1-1	CARQGANTEAFF	TGTGCCCGACAGGGGGCGAACACTGAAGCTTTCTTT
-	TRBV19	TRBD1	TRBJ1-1	CASSPGTGGAFF	TGTGCCAGTTCCCCAGGGACAGGGGGAGCTTTCTTT
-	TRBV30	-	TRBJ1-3	CAWRTGLLSGNTIYF	TGTGCCTGGAGAACCGGACTGCTCTCTGGAAACACCATATATTTT
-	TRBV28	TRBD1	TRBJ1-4	CASISGQGGTRAEKLFF	TGTGCCAGCATTTCGGGACAGGGAGGCACGAGGGCAGAAAAACTGTTTTTT
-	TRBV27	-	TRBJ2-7	CASSFHGKYEQYF	TGTGCCAGCAGTTTTCACGGGAAGTACGAGCAGTACTTC
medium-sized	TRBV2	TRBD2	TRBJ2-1	CASSLAGAINEQFF	TGTGCCAGCAGTTTAGCGGGGGCCATCAATGAGCAGTTCTTC
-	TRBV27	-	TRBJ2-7	CASSFGGSSGIEQYF	TGTGCCAGCAGTTTTGGAGGTTCTTCAGGGATCGAGCAGTACTTC
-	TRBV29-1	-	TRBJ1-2	CSVIANYGYTF	TGCAGCGTAATTGCGAACTATGGCTACACCTTC
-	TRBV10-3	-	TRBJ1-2	CAISEGGSRRDGYTF	TGTGCCATCAGTGAGGGGGGGTCCCGGCGTGATGGCTACACCTTC
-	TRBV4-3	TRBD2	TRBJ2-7	CASSQGEGRYEQYF	TGCGCCAGCAGCCAAGGGGAGGGAAGGTACGAGCAGTACTTC
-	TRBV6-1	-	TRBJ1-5	CASSEWDTRSNQPQHF	TGTGCCAGCAGTGAATGGGACACCAGAAGCAATCAGCCCCAGCATTTT
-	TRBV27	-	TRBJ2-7	CAGRLVGASLSYEQYF	TGTGCCGGCCGCCTTGTAGGGGCCTCACTCTCCTACGAGCAGTACTTC
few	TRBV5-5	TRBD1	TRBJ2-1	CASSYRTGFYNEQFF	TGTGCCAGCAGCTACCGGACAGGGTTCTACAATGAGCAGTTCTTC
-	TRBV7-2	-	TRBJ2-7	CASSFGYYEQYF	TGTGCCAGCAGCTTCGGGTACTACGAGCAGTACTTC